One and the same sample provided the 3 T cell receptor beta chains below, sequenced in a study of blood T cells in healthy people across ages (dated by TCRdb to the mid-2010s). Library prep was done by 5' RACE. These reads were obtained on an Illumina HiSeq 2500. A second PCR of about 6 to 11 cycles was performed with a sample-barcoded 5' primer and a J-beta primer mix. The public sequencing data were trimmed at Q25 with fastp and processed into clonotypes with MiXCR by TCRdb, which kept only in-frame beta chains. All rows with the same CDR3 protein become a single entry with the most common DNA and genes. For this sample the table gives about 1.8 million distinct CDR3 sequences, of which roughly 52% were detected only once. The ten largest make up around 2.1% of the sample. Sequencing was carried out using blood. These TCRs come from a woman in her forties in good health.

This chain uses TRBV11-3 with TRBJ2-5; 8 nucleotides agree with TRBD1. Losses at the gene ends were 5 bases for V and 4 bases for J; bases not matched to a gene: 9. The CDR3 covers 15 residues. Germline V gives CDR1 SGHNT, CDR2 YENEEA. The CDR3 DNA is TGTGCCAGCAGCCACGGACAGGGATTGGGAGAGACCCAGTACTTC. Protein product: CASSHGQGLGETQYF.

This chain uses TRBV4-2 with TRBJ2-2; TRBD2 agrees at 8 bases. Germline V lookup: CDR1 LGHNA, CDR2 YNFKEQ. V gave up 2 bases and J gave up 5 bases; unmatched junction bases: 1. This CDR3 contains 14 residues. The CDR3, as DNA: TGTGCCAGCAGCCAACCGGGGGGGACCGGGGAGCTGTTTTTT. Its translation is CASSQPGGTGELFF.

The rearrangement joins TRBV2 to TRBJ2-6, with no clear D. V gave up 4 bases and J gave up 0 bases, with 7 bases separating them. Germline values: CDR1 SNHLY, CDR2 FYNNEI. The CDR3 covers 15 residues. The CDR3 DNA follows: TGTGCCAGCAGTGGAACCTTCTCTGGGGCCAACGTCCTGACTTTC. Encoded protein: CASSGTFSGANVLTF. The full variable domain, its missing parts supplied by reference TRBV2 and TRBJ2-6, is EPEVTQTPSHQVTQMGQEVILRCVPISNHLYFYWYRQILGQKVEFLVSFYNNEISEKSEIFDDQFSVERPDGSNFTLKIRSTKLEDSAMYFCASSGTFSGANVLTFGAGSRLTVL.